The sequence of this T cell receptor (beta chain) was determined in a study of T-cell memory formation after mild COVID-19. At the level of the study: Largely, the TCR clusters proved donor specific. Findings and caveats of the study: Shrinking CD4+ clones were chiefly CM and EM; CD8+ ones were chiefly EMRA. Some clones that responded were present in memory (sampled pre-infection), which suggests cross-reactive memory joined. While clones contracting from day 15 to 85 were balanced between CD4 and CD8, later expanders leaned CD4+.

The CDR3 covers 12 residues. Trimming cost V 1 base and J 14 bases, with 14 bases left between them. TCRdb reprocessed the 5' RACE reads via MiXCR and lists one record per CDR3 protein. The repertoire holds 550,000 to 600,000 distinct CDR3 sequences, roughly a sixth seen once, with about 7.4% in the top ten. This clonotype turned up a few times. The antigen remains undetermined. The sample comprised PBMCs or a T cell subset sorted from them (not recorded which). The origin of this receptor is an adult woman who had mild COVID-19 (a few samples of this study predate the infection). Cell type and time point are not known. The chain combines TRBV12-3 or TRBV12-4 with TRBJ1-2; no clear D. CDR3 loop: CASSLDGYVETF. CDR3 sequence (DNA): TGTGCCAGCAGTTTAGATGGTTATGTGGAAACCTTC.